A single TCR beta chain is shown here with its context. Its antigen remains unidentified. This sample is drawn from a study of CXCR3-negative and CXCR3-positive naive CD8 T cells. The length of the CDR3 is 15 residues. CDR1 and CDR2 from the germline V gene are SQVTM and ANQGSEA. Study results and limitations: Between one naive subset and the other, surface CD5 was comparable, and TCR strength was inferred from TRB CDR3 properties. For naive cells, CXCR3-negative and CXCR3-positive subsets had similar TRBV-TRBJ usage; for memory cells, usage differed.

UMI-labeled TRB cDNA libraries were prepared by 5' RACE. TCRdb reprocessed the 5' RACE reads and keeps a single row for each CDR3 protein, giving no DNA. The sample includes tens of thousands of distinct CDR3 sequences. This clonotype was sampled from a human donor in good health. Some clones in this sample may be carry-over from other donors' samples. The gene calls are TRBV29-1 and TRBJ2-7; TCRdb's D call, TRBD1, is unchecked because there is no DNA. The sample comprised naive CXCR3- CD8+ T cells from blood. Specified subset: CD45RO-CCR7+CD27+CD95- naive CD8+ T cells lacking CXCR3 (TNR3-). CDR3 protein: CSVEGGGERFNEQYF.